This T cell receptor beta chain stems from a study of a mutant IDH1 vaccine in newly diagnosed glioma. Overall study context: The treated population exhibited a male proportion of roughly 62%, a female proportion of about 38%, and a mean age of about 39 years.

As to time point: baseline, week 1 (first vaccination visit). Treatment in this sample: pre-vaccination baseline after standard-of-care therapy. New IDH1-mutant, ATRX-lost WHO grade 3 or 4 astrocytomas occurred in donors. In its sample, this clone was seen once. Sequenced by immunoSEQ multiplex PCR; TCRdb stores in-frame clones only, minus some. The table has about 98,000 clones, roughly 89% seen once. This receptor was taken from a woman aged 45-65 years with glioma. The sequences come from PBMCs, collected from a glioma patient treated with radiotherapy, temozolomide or both.

The CDR3, as DNA: TGTGCCAGCAGTCCCCACAACGGAGATTACGAGCAGTACTTC. It translates to CASSPHNGDYEQYF. The chain uses TRBV28 and TRBJ2-7; D is undetermined. V lost 5 bases to trimming and J lost 4 bases, with 15 bases between them. The germline gives CDR1 MDHEN, CDR2 SYDVKM. CDR3 length equals 14 residues.